A selection of T cell receptor beta chains follows, all from one sample in a study of blood T cells in healthy people across ages. TCRdb redid the calling of the 5' RACE reads with MiXCR, one entry per CDR3 protein. Of approximately 790,000 distinct CDR3 sequences in the sample, approximately 65% were seen once. What was sequenced was blood. The receptor set was obtained from a man between 25 and 39 years old in good health. Both conserved end residues are part of each CDR3. A D gene is named only where the DNA matches it firmly. Clone size, where shown, is once, few, many, or a class for clones that have expanded.

V	J	D	size	DNA	CDR3
TRBV5-1	TRBJ2-1	TRBD1	NA	TGCGCCAGCAGCTTCCACAGGGGGACTGAGCAGTTCTTC	CASSFHRGTEQFF
TRBV20-1	TRBJ2-4	NA	NA	TGCAGTGCTAGAGATCTCAGGGGAACCAAAAACATTCAGTACTTC	CSARDLRGTKNIQYF
TRBV5-1	TRBJ2-1	TRBD1	NA	TGCGCCAGCAGCCCGGACAGGACGGGGCAGTTCTTC	CASSPDRTGQFF
TRBV12-3/TRBV12-4	TRBJ1-2	NA	once	TGTGCCAGCAGTTTTTGGGGACACGGGTATGGCTACACCTTC	CASSFWGHGYGYTF
TRBV6-2/TRBV6-3	TRBJ2-7	NA	NA	TGTGCCAGCAGTTACAGGACCTTGGTCTCCTACGAGCAGTACTTC	CASSYRTLVSYEQYF
TRBV4-2	TRBJ2-3	TRBD2	NA	TGTGCCAGCAGCCACGGGACTAGCGGTAAAGGAGATACGCAGTATTTT	CASSHGTSGKGDTQYF
TRBV2	TRBJ2-7	NA	NA	TGTGCCACCTCAGGGGCTGGGTCCTACGAGCAGTACTTC	CATSGAGSYEQYF
TRBV6-1	TRBJ1-4	TRBD1	NA	TGTGCCAGCAGTGAGCCAGGGGGGGAAAAACTGTTTTTT	CASSEPGGEKLFF
TRBV12-3/TRBV12-4	TRBJ2-7	TRBD1	NA	TGTGCCAGCAGGGGACCGGGACAGGTACCCTACGAGCAGTACTTC	CASRGPGQVPYEQYF
TRBV4-2	TRBJ1-1	TRBD1	NA	TGTGCCAGCAGCCCACGTGGGGGACAGGGGACCGTCACTGAAGCTTTCTTT	CASSPRGGQGTVTEAFF
TRBV7-9	TRBJ1-2	TRBD1	few	TGTGCCAGCAGCTTAAACAGGGGCTCTAACTATGGCTACACCTTC	CASSLNRGSNYGYTF
TRBV4-2	TRBJ2-5	NA	NA	TGTGCCAGCAGCCAAGTTGACCGCCAAGAGACCCAGTACTTC	CASSQVDRQETQYF
TRBV10-3	TRBJ1-2	NA	few	TGTGCCACCCAGACACGCTCCCTGATGCACTATGGCTACACCTTC	CATQTRSLMHYGYTF
TRBV20-1	TRBJ1-2	NA	many	TGCAGTGCGGGGTGGTACGGACAAGGGTTCGACTATGGCTACACCTTC	CSAGWYGQGFDYGYTF
TRBV7-9	TRBJ2-7	NA	NA	TGTGCCAGCAGCTTTCAGGGTCTCGACGAGCAGTACTTC	CASSFQGLDEQYF
TRBV4-2	TRBJ1-2	NA	few	TGTGCCAGCAGTTATACCACGGACAGTAACTATGGCTACACCTTC	CASSYTTDSNYGYTF
TRBV15	TRBJ2-5	NA	NA	TGTGCCACCAGCGAGCCTTCTATGGAGACCCAGTACTTC	CATSEPSMETQYF
TRBV4-3	TRBJ2-1	NA	NA	TGCGCCAGCAGCCGAGAGAATGAGCAGTTCTTC	CASSRENEQFF
TRBV28	TRBJ1-6	NA	NA	TGTGCCAGCAGTCCCCCGGACAAGAATTCACCCCTCCACTTT	CASSPPDKNSPLHF
TRBV20-1	TRBJ2-5	TRBD2	NA	TGCAGGGGCGGGGGTCAAGAGACCCAGTACTTC	CRGGGQETQYF
TRBV20-1	TRBJ2-7	NA	many	TGCAGTGCTGGTGGGGCTTTGGAATACGAGCAGTACTTC	CSAGGALEYEQYF
TRBV9	TRBJ2-3	TRBD2	NA	TGTGCCAGCAGCGTAGCCAAGGGGACTACGAGAGGTCAAGATACGCAGTATTTT	CASSVAKGTTRGQDTQYF
TRBV10-3	TRBJ2-1	TRBD2	NA	TGTGCCATCAGCCCTACTAGCGGGGGGCTGTACAATGAGCAGTTCTTC	CAISPTSGGLYNEQFF
TRBV9	TRBJ2-1	TRBD1	NA	TGTGCCAGCGTGGGCAGGGGGTCAGAGAATGAGCAGTTCTTC	CASVGRGSENEQFF
TRBV28	TRBJ2-7	NA	few	TGTGCCAGCAGGCGATACTACGAGCAGTACTTC	CASRRYYEQYF
TRBV28	TRBJ2-7	NA	NA	TGTGCCAGCAGTTTACAGAACCGGGGCTACGAGCAGTACTTC	CASSLQNRGYEQYF
TRBV10-3	TRBJ2-3	NA	NA	TGTGCCATCAGTGAGTCCCTGGGGAAGGGCCAAGGGACAGATACGCAGTATTTT	CAISESLGKGQGTDTQYF
TRBV5-1	TRBJ2-3	NA	NA	TGCGCCAGCAGCCTCCTTCGGGGTGGTAGCCCAAAAGATACGCAGTATTTT	CASSLLRGGSPKDTQYF
TRBV2	TRBJ1-5	NA	once	TGTGCCAGCAGTGAACCTCGGAGGGCAAATCAGCCCCAGCATTTT	CASSEPRRANQPQHF
TRBV6-2/TRBV6-3	TRBJ2-7	TRBD2	NA	TGTGCCAGCAGACAAGGTTCGGGACTAGCAACCTACGAGCAGTACTTC	CASRQGSGLATYEQYF
TRBV7-9	TRBJ2-7	TRBD1	NA	TGTGCCAGCAGCTTGACAGGGTCTTATACCTACGAGCAGTACTTC	CASSLTGSYTYEQYF
TRBV4-3	TRBJ2-5	TRBD1	NA	TGCGCCAGCAGCCAAGATTTTACAGGGGGGGAGACCCAGTACTTC	CASSQDFTGGETQYF
TRBV7-2	TRBJ2-5	NA	NA	TGTGCCAGCAGCCCCCGGCCGGATGGGGAGACCCAGTACTTC	CASSPRPDGETQYF
TRBV6-4	TRBJ2-6	NA	once	TGTGCCAGCAGCGACCAGGGGCTCTCTGGGGCCAACGTCCTGACTTTC	CASSDQGLSGANVLTF
TRBV11-1	TRBJ2-7	TRBD1	NA	TGTGCCAGCAGCGTACAGGGGGCTGGTGAGCAGTACTTC	CASSVQGAGEQYF
TRBV10-3	TRBJ1-2	NA	few	TGTGCCATCAGTGAATCCGAGGGAAGCCATGGCTACACCTTC	CAISESEGSHGYTF
TRBV13	TRBJ2-5	NA	NA	TGTGCCAGCAGCTTATACCAGGGAGTGGAGACCCAGTACTTC	CASSLYQGVETQYF
TRBV15	TRBJ2-5	NA	NA	TGTGCCACCAGCGCCGCGTGGAGGGGGGAGACCCAGTACTTC	CATSAAWRGETQYF
TRBV7-9	TRBJ2-3	NA	NA	TGTGCCAGCAGCTTAGGAGGCCCGTTTAGCACAGATACGCAGTATTTT	CASSLGGPFSTDTQYF
TRBV9	TRBJ1-2	TRBD1	many	TGTGCCAGCAGCCCCGGACAGGATCCTTACGGCTACACCTTC	CASSPGQDPYGYTF
TRBV9	TRBJ2-5	TRBD2	NA	TGTGCCAGCAGCGTAGCCGGGGGGGAAAAAGAGACCCAGTACTTC	CASSVAGGEKETQYF
TRBV27	TRBJ2-5	TRBD1	NA	TGTGCCAGCAGGAATACCGGGACAGGGGGCTCGGAGACCCAGTACTTC	CASRNTGTGGSETQYF
TRBV6-4	TRBJ2-1	TRBD2	NA	TGTGCCAGCAGTGAAGCGGGGGGGTTAAATGAGCAGTTCTTC	CASSEAGGLNEQFF
TRBV20-1	TRBJ2-7	TRBD2	NA	TGCAGTGCAAGAGGAAGTAGCGGGGGGGTCTACGAGCAGTACTTC	CSARGSSGGVYEQYF
TRBV4-2	TRBJ2-3	TRBD1	NA	TGTGCCAGCAGCCCCCCGCAGGGGGCTAGCACAGATACGCAGTATTTT	CASSPPQGASTDTQYF
TRBV29-1	TRBJ2-7	TRBD1	NA	TGCAGCGTTGGCAGGGGGCCTCCCTCCTACGAGCAGTACTTC	CSVGRGPPSYEQYF
TRBV12-3/TRBV12-4	TRBJ1-2	NA	NA	TGTGCCAGCAGTCCCACCGGGATTAACTATGGCTACACCTTC	CASSPTGINYGYTF
TRBV5-1	TRBJ2-2	NA	once	TGCGCCAGCAATTTTTCCCCGGGCACCGGGGAGCTGTTTTTT	CASNFSPGTGELFF
TRBV6-5	TRBJ1-2	NA	NA	TGTGCCAGCAGTTCAGGGGTCTATGGCTACACCTTC	CASSSGVYGYTF